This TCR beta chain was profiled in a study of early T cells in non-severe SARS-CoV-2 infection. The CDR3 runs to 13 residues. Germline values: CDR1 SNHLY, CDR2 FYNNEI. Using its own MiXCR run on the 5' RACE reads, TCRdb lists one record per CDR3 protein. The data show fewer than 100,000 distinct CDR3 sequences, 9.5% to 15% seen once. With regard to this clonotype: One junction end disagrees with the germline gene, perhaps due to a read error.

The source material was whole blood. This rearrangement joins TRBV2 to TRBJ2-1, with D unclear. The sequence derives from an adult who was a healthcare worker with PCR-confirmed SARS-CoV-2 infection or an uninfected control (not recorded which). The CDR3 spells CASSDVGYTEQFF. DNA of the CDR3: TGTGCCAGCAGTGATGTGGGGTACACTGAGCAGTTCTTC.